The clone carrying this T cell receptor (beta chain) was seen ten or more times. Its target is unknown. CDR3 length equals 15 residues. V lost 1 base to trimming and J lost 7 bases, with 14 bases between them. This entry is derived from a study of neurological immune-mediated disorders. As for the cDNA, it was generated by 5'RACE with 10-nucleotide random UMIs. TCRdb independently ran MiXCR on the 5' RACE reads; one entry per CDR3 protein. This sample has tens of thousands of distinct CDR3 sequences, with less than 5.5% found just once. The unsorted libraries were made from 2 million PBMCs kept at -80 C. Broader study findings: On phylogenetic grouping, the repertoires of 18 of 34 multiple sclerosis patients fell within one related-CDR3 cluster, constituting a possible signature.

The TCR was taken from a woman in her 30s with multiple sclerosis. Source material: PBMCs. This rearrangement joins TRBV12-3 or TRBV12-4 to TRBJ2-1; D unclear. In nucleotides, the CDR3 is TGTGCCAGCAGTTTAGGGCCTAGTGGTCTTAATGAGCAGTTCTTC. It is translated as CASSLGPSGLNEQFF.